This passage covers 21 T cell receptor beta chains from one sample sequenced in a study of early T cells in non-severe SARS-CoV-2 infection. TCRdb passed the 5' RACE reads through MiXCR, listing each CDR3 protein once. Here the sample spans tens of thousands of distinct CDR3 sequences, 10% being singletons. The sequencing input was whole blood. These receptors all stem from an adult who was a healthcare worker with PCR-confirmed SARS-CoV-2 infection or an uninfected control (not recorded which).

This clonotype was counted only a few times. The chain couples TRBV18 to TRBJ2-4; D gene unclear. Germline V lookup: CDR1 KGHSH, CDR2 LQKENI. CDR3 length: 15 amino acids. V was cut by 3 bases and J by 0 bases, with 9 bases left in between. For the CDR3, the DNA is TGTGCCAGCTCACCGCCCAGGATAGCCAAAAACATTCAGTACTTC. Encoded protein: CASSPPRIAKNIQYF.

This clonotype was detected many times. CDR3 nucleotides: TGTGCCAGCAGCCAGATGTTCAATCAGCCCCAGCATTTT. This codes for CASSQMFNQPQHF. The chain uses TRBV3-1 and TRBJ1-5; D uncertain. CDR3 length: 13 residues. Germline loops: CDR1 LGHDT, CDR2 YNNKEL (reference sequence). Trimming removed 3 bases at V and 3 bases at J, with 6 bases between.

This clonotype was recorded once. The chain couples TRBV6-1 to TRBJ1-6; no reliable D call. The germline V gene encodes CDR1 MNHNS and CDR2 SASEGT. The CDR3 has 15 amino acids. Trimming shortened V by 2 bases and J by 5 bases, and 10 bases separated the two germline ends. CDR3 sequence reads: CASSEHRPNNSPLHF. In DNA form, the CDR3 reads TGTGCCAGCAGTGAACATAGACCTAATAATTCACCCCTCCACTTT.

This clonotype was seen only a few times. The genes are TRBV6-2 or TRBV6-3 and TRBJ1-1; D is possibly TRBD1 (6 bases). The germline gives CDR1 MNHEY, CDR2 SVGEGT. There are 15 residues in the CDR3. Trimming pared 6 bases from V and 3 bases from J, leaving 17 bases between. CDR3 nucleotides: TGTGCCAGCAGGTCAGAGGGGGGGATAGACACTGAAGCTTTCTTT. It codes for CASRSEGGIDTEAFF.

This clonotype was counted ten times or more. This chain links TRBV6-5 with TRBJ2-1; 10 bases map to TRBD1. CDR1 is MNHEY and CDR2 is SVGAGI in the germline V gene. The CDR3 loop spans 13 amino acids. J was trimmed by 9 bases and V by 6 bases; bases with no gene match: 5. CDR3 bases: TGTGCCAGCAGAGGGACAGGGGAGAGTGAGCAGTTCTTC. This gives the protein CASRGTGESEQFF.

The chain recombines TRBV6-6 with TRBJ2-3; D possibly corresponds to TRBD1 (5 bases). V shed 0 bases and J shed 6 bases, with 16 bases lying between them. The CDR3 contains 16 residues. Germline V lookup: CDR1 MNHNY, CDR2 SVGAGI (reference sequence). CDR3 bases: TGTGCCAGCAGTTACTCGCAGGGTAGAGATGGGGATACGCAGTATTTT. It codes for CASSYSQGRDGDTQYF.

There are many counts of this clonotype. The chain carries TRBV11-3 and TRBJ2-1; no definite D call. Germline values: CDR1 SGHNT, CDR2 YENEEA. This CDR3 region has 12 residues. Trimming removed 5 bases from V and 8 bases from J, with 10 bases in between. CDR3 coding DNA: TGTGCCAGCAGCCGAGGCCGGGATGAGCAGTTCTTC. This encodes CASSRGRDEQFF.

This clonotype was found a few times. The chain joins TRBV21-1 to TRBJ2-7; the table assigns TRBD2, which was not confirmed against the DNA. TRBV21-1 is termed a pseudogene. CDR3 length: 19 residues. The CDR3, as DNA: TGTGCCAGCAGCAAAGTGGGAGGGCAGGAGCGGGATAAAGCCTACGAGCAGTACTTC. It encodes CASSKVGGQERDKAYEQYF.

Concerning this clonotype itself: This may be a read error, as it is one base from a much larger clone. V is TRBV20-1 and J is TRBJ2-1; 12 bases match TRBD2. The CDR3 covers 16 residues. Germline-derived CDR1 and CDR2 are DFQATT and SNEGSKA (reference sequence). Trimming cost V 0 bases and J 3 bases; bases outside gene matches: 3. This CDR3 reads CSARDRTSGIYNEQFF. CDR3 bases: TGCAGTGCTAGAGATCGGACTAGCGGGATCTACAATGAGCAGTTCTTC.

This CDR3 reads CASSLDIDFQETQYF. CDR3 nucleotide sequence: TGTGCCAGCAGCCTCGACATTGACTTCCAAGAGACCCAGTACTTC. The chain uses TRBV12-3 or TRBV12-4 and TRBJ2-5; D not resolved. The CDR3 has 15 amino acids. V lost 6 bases, J lost 1 base, and 15 bases lay in between.

The V call is TRBV19, the J call TRBJ2-1; maybe TRBD2 (6 bases). There are 14 residues in the CDR3. Trimming shortened V by 5 bases and J by 3 bases, and 11 bases separated the two germline ends. From germline, CDR1 is LNHDA and CDR2 SQIVND (reference sequence). This CDR3 reads CASSLGDFYNEQFF. As DNA, the CDR3 is TGTGCCAGTAGTCTGGGGGACTTCTACAATGAGCAGTTCTTC.

This chain joins TRBV20-1 and TRBJ2-3; 11 nucleotides align to TRBD2. This CDR3 region has 15 residues. Trimming took 5 bases from V and 3 from J; bases not matched to a gene: 7. CDR1 is DFQATT, CDR2 SNEGSKA, per germline (reference sequence). For the CDR3, the DNA is TGCAGTGCTCTATCTAGCGGGAGGAAGACAGATACGCAGTATTTT. Translated, it gives CSALSSGRKTDTQYF.

This clonotype was seen a few times. This chain uses TRBV5-4 with TRBJ2-5; D may correspond to TRBD1 or TRBD2 (5 bases each). Germline V gene sequence: CDR1 SGHNT, CDR2 YYREEE (reference sequence). The V and J ends lost 0 bases and 7 bases respectively, with 13 bases between them. The CDR3 has 14 residues. The CDR3: CASSLARAGRTQYF. CDR3 nucleotide sequence: TGTGCCAGCAGCTTGGCCAGGGCAGGGAGGACCCAGTACTTC.

In its sample, this clonotype was seen a few times. The V and J genes are TRBV20-1 and TRBJ2-7, with 7 bases that match TRBD2. Looked up from germline, CDR1 is DFQATT and CDR2 is SNEGSKA (reference sequence). The CDR3 consists of 14 residues. CDR3 in amino acids: CSPNQAGKAYEQYF. DNA of the CDR3: TGCAGCCCTAACCAAGCGGGAAAGGCCTACGAGCAGTACTTC.

There are many counts of this clonotype. The chain employs TRBV5-4 and TRBJ1-1; the match to TRBD1 covers 9 bases. Trimming at V came to 4 bases and at J to 4 bases, leaving 8 bases not matched to a gene. Per germline, CDR1 SGHNT and CDR2 YYREEE (reference sequence). The CDR3 totals 15 residues. The CDR3 DNA reads as TGTGCCAGCAGCCCCGTGGGGACAGGGAGCACTGAAGCTTTCTTT. Protein: CASSPVGTGSTEAFF.

Only a few counts were recorded for this clonotype. The chain couples TRBV10-3 to TRBJ2-1; 10 positions agree with TRBD2. The V segment lost 8 bases and the J segment 1 base; nucleotides outside the gene matches: 11. The germline CDR1 and CDR2 sequences are ENHRY and SYGVKD. This CDR3 has 17 amino acids. The CDR3 reads CAIRDPLAGVSYNEQFF. CDR3 DNA: TGTGCCATCCGCGACCCCCTAGCGGGAGTGTCCTACAATGAGCAGTTCTTC.

The CDR3 protein is CASSFALNTGELFF. The CDR3 DNA follows: TGTGCCAGCAGCTTTGCCCTTAACACCGGGGAGCTGTTTTTT. This chain uses TRBV7-9 with TRBJ2-2; D uncertain. Trimming took off 3 bases at V and 2 bases at J, with 7 bases between the two ends. Germline CDR1 is SEHNR and CDR2 is FQNEAQ (reference sequence). The CDR3 has 14 residues.

In this sample, this clonotype turned up many times. The genes are TRBV7-9 and TRBJ1-4; possibly TRBD1 for D (6 bases). The V gene's germline CDR1 is SEHNR and CDR2 FQNEAQ (reference sequence). V was shortened by 3 bases and J by 9 bases, with 17 bases between the two germline ends. The CDR3 runs 15 residues. CDR3 sequence: CASSLGQGPMKKLFF. For the CDR3, the DNA is TGTGCCAGCAGCTTGGGACAAGGCCCAATGAAAAAACTGTTTTTT.

This clonotype occurred a few times. The CDR3 region is CASSYSRGGSGYTF. For the CDR3, the DNA is TGTGCCAGCAGTTACTCCCGGGGCGGTAGTGGCTACACCTTC. The chain employs TRBV6-5 and TRBJ1-2, with D possibly being TRBD1 (5 bases). Looked up from germline, CDR1 is MNHEY and CDR2 is SVGAGI. The length of the CDR3 is 14 residues. V was cut by 0 bases and J by 7 bases, with 12 bases left in between.

This clonotype was recorded many times. The V and J genes are TRBV20-1 and TRBJ1-1, with no clear D. Germline V gives CDR1 DFQATT, CDR2 SNEGSKA (reference sequence). The CDR3 spans 11 residues. Trimming removed 6 bases from V and 10 bases from J, with 15 bases in between. The CDR3 DNA follows: TGCAGTGCAACGGATGCAATCCGAGCTTTCTTT. Its translation: CSATDAIRAFF.

This clonotype came up many times. This chain uses TRBV5-1 with TRBJ2-7; D not resolved. The CDR3 consists of 15 residues. Germline CDR1 and CDR2: SGHRS and YFSETQ. Trimming took 4 bases from V and 0 from J, leaving 14 bases between them. CDR3 in amino acids: CASSIASEASYEQYF. The CDR3 DNA is TGCGCCAGCAGCATAGCAAGCGAGGCCTCCTACGAGCAGTACTTC.